These 28 T cell receptor beta chains came from one sample sequenced in a study of blood T cell repertoires in COVID-19. The protocol was immunoSEQ multiplex PCR, while the TCRdb copy is restricted to in-frame clones and leaves out a portion. The sample gives about 63,000 clones, around 85% of which show up once; approximately 19% is in the top ten. Material: peripheral blood. Every receptor here comes from a woman older than 75 with acute or convalescent COVID-19.

V usage is TRBV7-2 and J usage is TRBJ1-1; D is uncertain. The V gene's germline CDR1 is SGHTA and CDR2 FQGNSA. Deletions cut 5 bases from V and 0 bases from J, with 10 bases between. CDR3 size: 14 residues. The CDR3 protein is CASSLGAMNTEAFF. The CDR3 DNA is TGTGCCAGCAGCCTAGGCGCCATGAACACTGAAGCTTTCTTT.

The chain is built from TRBV4-1 and TRBJ1-2; 12 bases map to TRBD1. The CDR3 runs 16 residues. V gave up 4 bases and J gave up 7 bases; unmatched junction bases: 10. In germline, CDR1 is MGHRA, CDR2 YSYEKL. The CDR3 nucleotides are TGCGCCAGCAGCCTTACGGGACAGGGGGCTTGGCGTGGCTACACCTTC. Translation gives CASSLTGQGAWRGYTF.

The chain has TRBV7-2 and TRBJ2-7, with 11 positions matching TRBD1. This CDR3 has 15 residues. J was trimmed by 2 bases and V by 1 base; bases with no gene match: 1. Germline V gives CDR1 SGHTA, CDR2 FQGNSA. The CDR3 reads CASSLGGQGAYEQYF. The DNA for the CDR3 is TGTGCCAGCAGCTTAGGGGGACAGGGGGCCTACGAGCAGTACTTC.

This clone was counted between two and nine times. The chain recombines TRBV3-1 (or the pseudogene TRBV3-2) with TRBJ2-2; perhaps TRBD1 as D (6 bases). Trimming left V 0 bases short and J 4 bases short, with 9 bases between. CDR3 length: 15 residues. Germline V CDR1 and CDR2: LGHDT, YNNKEL (reference sequence). DNA for the CDR3: TGTGCCAGCAGCCAAGAACCAGGGGCCACCGGGGAGCTGTTTTTT. Amino acids: CASSQEPGATGELFF.

The gene calls are TRBV29-1 and TRBJ1-1; D is uncertain. The V end lost 4 bases, the J end lost 0 bases, and 15 bases lay between the germline ends. Germline CDR1 is SQVTM and CDR2 is ANQGSEA. The CDR3 covers 15 residues. This chain's CDR3 is CSVVLLLGLNTEAFF. The DNA of the CDR3 is TGCAGCGTTGTTCTTCTGCTCGGGTTGAACACTGAAGCTTTCTTT. The complete variable domain, with remaining parts taken from reference TRBV29-1 and TRBJ1-1, reads SAVISQKPSRDICQRGTSLTIQCQVDSQVTMMFWYRQQPGQSLTLIATANQGSEATYESGFVIDKFPISRPNLTFSTLTVSNMSPEDSSIYLCSVVLLLGLNTEAFFGQGTRLTVV.

V usage is TRBV7-8 and J usage is TRBJ2-1; the match to TRBD1 covers 12 bases. The V gene end was trimmed by 5 bases and the J gene end by 0 bases; junction bases not matched to a gene: 11. This CDR3 is 19 amino acids long. Germline V gene data show CDR1 as SGHVS and CDR2 as FQNEAQ. The CDR3 sequence is CASSPRDRGPLSSYNEQFF. CDR3 bases: TGTGCCAGCAGCCCTCGGGACAGGGGGCCCCTCAGCTCCTACAATGAGCAGTTCTTC.

The V call is TRBV5-4, the J call TRBJ2-7, with 7 bases identical to TRBD2. CDR1 and CDR2 (germline): SGHNT, YYREEE (reference sequence). This CDR3 comprises 13 residues. V dropped 10 bases and J dropped 6; count of bases not matched to a gene: 13. CDR3 residues: CAFGPSGEGEQYF. DNA for the CDR3: TGTGCCTTCGGGCCTAGCGGAGAAGGCGAGCAGTACTTC.

This clone showed up just a few times. The V and J genes are TRBV3-1 (or the pseudogene TRBV3-2) and TRBJ1-5; weak D call: TRBD1 (6 bases). Germline loops: CDR1 LGHDT, CDR2 YNNKEL (reference sequence). Trimming took off 1 base at V and 6 bases at J, with 10 bases between the two ends. CDR3 length equals 14 residues. The CDR3 sequence: CASSQVAGVQPQHF. For the CDR3, the DNA is TGTGCCAGCAGCCAAGTTGCAGGGGTTCAGCCCCAGCATTTT.

J is TRBJ2-1 and V is TRBV6-6, with TRBD2 matching 12 bases. CDR3 length: 17 amino acids. Germline CDR1 and CDR2: MNHNY and SVGAGI (reference sequence). The V segment lost 5 bases and the J segment 4 bases; nucleotides outside the gene matches: 9. This CDR3 is CASSLLAGGEVYNEQFF. CDR3 nucleotide sequence: TGTGCCAGCAGTCTACTAGCGGGGGGTGAAGTTTACAATGAGCAGTTCTTC.

The chain employs TRBV6-5 and TRBJ2-7; TRBD2 might be the D (6 bases). Trimming removed 6 bases from V and 1 base from J, with 16 bases in between. Germline lookup yields CDR1 MNHEY and CDR2 SVGAGI. CDR3 length: 15 residues. CDR3 DNA: TGTGCCAGCAGAGACGGAGGGCGAGGGTCCTACGAGCAGTACTTC. Its translation is CASRDGGRGSYEQYF.

V is TRBV20-1 and J is TRBJ1-2; 7 bases match TRBD1. Trimming removed 3 bases from V and 4 bases from J; junction bases left unmatched: 5. CDR1 is DFQATT, CDR2 SNEGSKA, per germline (reference sequence). The CDR3 has 13 residues. CDR3 in amino acids: CSASVGDSYGYTF. The CDR3 nucleotides are TGCAGTGCTAGTGTTGGGGACAGCTATGGCTACACCTTC.

The table lists this clone with a count of one. The V and J genes are TRBV6-1 and TRBJ1-2; a weak D match, TRBD1 (5 bases). Per the germline V gene, CDR1 is MNHNS and CDR2 is SASEGT. The CDR3 spans 13 residues. V was trimmed by 3 bases and J by 8 bases, leaving 13 bases between them. In nucleotides, the CDR3 is TGTGCCAGCAGTGAGCAGGGTTTCCGGGGCTACACCTTC. Its translation: CASSEQGFRGYTF.

The V gene is TRBV19, the J gene TRBJ2-1, with TRBD2 matching 8 bases. This CDR3 is built from 13 residues. Germline CDR1 reads LNHDA; CDR2 reads SQIVND (reference sequence). Losses at the gene ends were 7 bases for V and 7 bases for J; bases not matched to a gene: 6. The CDR3 reads CASTAGGWNEQFF. The CDR3 DNA is TGTGCCAGTACCGCGGGAGGATGGAATGAGCAGTTCTTC. Full variable domain (rest looked up from reference TRBV19 and TRBJ2-1): DGGITQSPKYLFRKEGQNVTLSCEQNLNHDAMYWYRQDPGQGLRLIYYSQIVNDFQKGDIAEGYSVSREKKESFPLTVTSAQKNPTAFYLCASTAGGWNEQFFGPGTRLTVL.

The chain joins TRBV29-1 to TRBJ1-2; D may be TRBD1 (6 bases). The CDR3 consists of 14 residues. Between the trimmed V and J ends, which lost 5 bases and 1 base, there was a span of 14 bases. The germline V gene encodes CDR1 SQVTM and CDR2 ANQGSEA. The CDR3 DNA sequence: TGCAGCGTTACCACCACAGGGTTTAACTATGGCTACACCTTC. It translates to CSVTTTGFNYGYTF. Supplemented by reference TRBV29-1 and TRBJ1-2, the full variable domain reads SAVISQKPSRDICQRGTSLTIQCQVDSQVTMMFWYRQQPGQSLTLIATANQGSEATYESGFVIDKFPISRPNLTFSTLTVSNMSPEDSSIYLCSVTTTGFNYGYTFGSGTRLTVV.

J is TRBJ1-4 and V is TRBV20-1; TRBD1 is a possible D gene (5 bases). This CDR3 is 15 amino acids long. V gave up 3 bases and J gave up 5 bases, with 16 bases separating them. Germline-derived CDR1 and CDR2 are DFQATT and SNEGSKA (reference sequence). The CDR3: CSASPPGGANEKLFF. The CDR3 coding sequence is TGCAGTGCTAGTCCCCCGGGAGGGGCAAATGAAAAACTGTTTTTT.

The J gene is TRBJ1-2, the V gene TRBV28, with D possibly being TRBD1 (5 bases). The germline V and J ends were trimmed by 2 bases and 4 bases, with 5 bases remaining between them. The germline CDR1 and CDR2 sequences are MDHEN and SYDVKM. This CDR3 region has 12 residues. The CDR3 reads CASSLQGYGYTF. In DNA form, the CDR3 reads TGTGCCAGCAGTTTACAGGGCTATGGCTACACCTTC.

The rearrangement joins TRBV30 to TRBJ1-2; 7 bases map to TRBD1. The V gene's germline CDR1 is GTSNPN and CDR2 SVGIG (reference sequence). The CDR3 is 12 amino acids. With V trimmed by 4 bases and J by 7 bases, 6 bases remained unmatched. CDR3 residues: CAWTLTGAGYTF. CDR3 nucleotide sequence: TGTGCCTGGACTTTAACAGGGGCTGGCTACACCTTC.

This sequence joins TRBV6-5 and TRBJ2-3; 7 bases match TRBD1. The germline CDR1 and CDR2 sequences are MNHEY and SVGAGI. The CDR3 consists of 14 residues. The junction had 9 bases not matched to a gene; V was cut back by 6 bases and J by 6 bases. Written as DNA, the CDR3 is TGTGCCAGCAGGCCGACAGGGTTCGAGGATACGCAGTATTTT. Amino acids: CASRPTGFEDTQYF.

The rearrangement links TRBV11-2 to TRBJ2-1, with TRBD2 matching 12 bases. CDR3 length: 16 amino acids. CDR1 is SGHAT and CDR2 is FQNNGV in the germline V gene. Germline trimming cut 3 bases from V and 6 bases from J; bases unmatched to any gene: 6. In nucleotides, the CDR3 is TGTGCCAGCAGCTTCGCCTCTAGCGGGGGGGTCAATGAGCAGTTCTTC. As protein: CASSFASSGGVNEQFF.

This chain connects TRBV25-1 to TRBJ1-1; D ambiguous. The CDR3 consists of 13 residues. The V and J ends lost 4 bases and 3 bases respectively, with 9 bases between them. Germline CDR1 MGHDK, CDR2 SYGVNS. The CDR3 nucleotides read TGTGCCAGCAGTGTGCGGTGGGACACTGAAGCTTTCTTT. Residues: CASSVRWDTEAFF. The full variable domain, with the rest looked up from reference TRBV25-1 and TRBJ1-1, is EADIYQTPRYLVIGTGKKITLECSQTMGHDKMYWYQQDPGMELHLIHYSYGVNSTEKGDLSSESTVSRIRTEHFPLTLESARPSHTSQYLCASSVRWDTEAFFGQGTRLTVV.

This chain joins TRBV19 and TRBJ1-1; 9 positions agree with TRBD1. Germline CDR1 LNHDA, CDR2 SQIVND (reference sequence). V was clipped by 11 bases and J by 4 bases; unmatched bases: 5. CDR3 length: 12 amino acids. This CDR3 reads CASTGGITEAFF. CDR3 DNA: TGTGCCTCGACAGGGGGGATCACTGAAGCTTTCTTT.

This clone was seen more than once but under ten times. V is TRBV5-1 and J is TRBJ1-1; tentatively, D is TRBD1 (5 bases). The CDR3 runs 14 residues. Trimming removed 6 bases at V and 3 bases at J, with 15 bases between. CDR1 SGHRS and CDR2 YFSETQ come from the germline V gene. The CDR3 region has the DNA TGCGCCAGCAACCTCCAGGGCTCTGACACTGAAGCTTTCTTT. Its protein is CASNLQGSDTEAFF.

This clone showed up just once. This chain joins TRBV28 and TRBJ2-5; 10 bases agree with TRBD1. The CDR3 runs 15 residues. Germline CDR1 reads MDHEN; CDR2 reads SYDVKM. After removal of 5 bases from V and 5 bases from J, the junction contained 8 bases not matched to a gene. CDR3 DNA sequence: TGTGCCAGCAGTCCCCGGACAGGGGGAGGGGAGACCCAGTACTTC. This translates into CASSPRTGGGETQYF.

The chain links TRBV7-9 to TRBJ1-1; tentatively, D is TRBD1 (6 bases). With 8 bases removed from V and 0 bases from J, the gap between germline ends came to 10 bases. The CDR3 totals 13 residues. CDR1 is SEHNR and CDR2 is FQNEAQ in the germline V gene (reference sequence). The CDR3 region is CASPDSLNTEAFF. CDR3 coding DNA: TGTGCCAGCCCGGACAGTTTGAACACTGAAGCTTTCTTT.

This clone was counted only a few times. V gene TRBV6-2 or TRBV6-3 combines with J gene TRBJ2-4; tentative D call: TRBD1 (6 bases). The V gene lost 6 bases and the J gene lost 0 bases, with 18 bases spanning the gap. The CDR3 is 17 residues long. In germline, CDR1 is MNHEY, CDR2 SVGEGT. The DNA for the CDR3 is TGTGCCAGCAGCCCCCTCCGGGACATCCTAGCCAAAAACATTCAGTACTTC. Its translation: CASSPLRDILAKNIQYF.

The chain couples TRBV6-6 to TRBJ2-5; D remains unclear. The V end was cut by 5 bases, the J end by 2 bases, with 12 bases between. The CDR3 is made up of 14 amino acids. Germline CDR1 MNHNY, CDR2 SVGAGI (reference sequence). CDR3 amino acids: CASSKNSLQETQYF. CDR3 nucleotide sequence: TGTGCCAGCAGTAAAAACTCACTTCAAGAGACCCAGTACTTC.

The V gene is TRBV5-5, the J gene TRBJ1-2; possibly TRBD1 for D (5 bases). The CDR3 covers 15 residues. V lost 5 bases and J 7 bases, leaving 21 bases between the germline ends. Germline V gives CDR1 SGHKS, CDR2 YYEKEE (reference sequence). The CDR3 nucleotides are TGTGCCAGCAGACCTCGTACAGGATTAGAGATTGGCTACACCTTC. The encoded protein is CASRPRTGLEIGYTF.

The chain is built from TRBV19 and TRBJ1-3; D not resolved. With 2 bases removed from V and 1 base from J, the gap between germline ends came to 12 bases. In germline, CDR1 is LNHDA, CDR2 SQIVND (reference sequence). CDR3 size: 16 residues. The CDR3 bases are TGTGCCAGTAGTATAAAACCCCGGGAGTCTGGAAACACCATATATTTT. Protein product: CASSIKPRESGNTIYF.